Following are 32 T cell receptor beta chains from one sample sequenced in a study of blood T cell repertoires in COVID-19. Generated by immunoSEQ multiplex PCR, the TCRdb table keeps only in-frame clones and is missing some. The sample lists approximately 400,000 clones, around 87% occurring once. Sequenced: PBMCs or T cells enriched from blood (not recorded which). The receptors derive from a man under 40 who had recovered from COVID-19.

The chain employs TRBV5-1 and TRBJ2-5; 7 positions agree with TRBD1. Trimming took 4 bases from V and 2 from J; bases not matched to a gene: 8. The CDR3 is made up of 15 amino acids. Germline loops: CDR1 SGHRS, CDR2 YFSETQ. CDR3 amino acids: CASSIAGQVQETQYF. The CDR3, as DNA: TGCGCCAGCAGCATCGCCGGACAGGTTCAAGAGACCCAGTACTTC.

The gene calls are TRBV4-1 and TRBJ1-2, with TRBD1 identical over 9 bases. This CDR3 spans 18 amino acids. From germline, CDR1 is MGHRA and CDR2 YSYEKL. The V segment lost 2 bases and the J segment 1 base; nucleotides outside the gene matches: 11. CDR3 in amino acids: CASSQLLGQGGNNYGYTF. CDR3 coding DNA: TGCGCCAGCAGCCAACTCTTGGGACAGGGAGGGAATAACTATGGCTACACCTTC.

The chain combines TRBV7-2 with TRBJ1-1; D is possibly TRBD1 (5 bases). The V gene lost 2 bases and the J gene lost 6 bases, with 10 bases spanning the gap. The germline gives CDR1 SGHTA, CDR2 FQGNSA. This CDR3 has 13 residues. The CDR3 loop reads CASSLFSGAEAFF. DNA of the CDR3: TGTGCCAGCAGCTTATTTTCGGGGGCTGAAGCTTTCTTT.

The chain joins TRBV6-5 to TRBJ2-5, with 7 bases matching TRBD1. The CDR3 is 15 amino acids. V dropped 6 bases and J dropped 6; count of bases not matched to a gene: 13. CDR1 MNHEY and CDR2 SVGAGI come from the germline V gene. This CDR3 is CASRTATGVGKTQYF. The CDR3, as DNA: TGTGCCAGCAGGACCGCTACAGGGGTCGGGAAGACCCAGTACTTC.

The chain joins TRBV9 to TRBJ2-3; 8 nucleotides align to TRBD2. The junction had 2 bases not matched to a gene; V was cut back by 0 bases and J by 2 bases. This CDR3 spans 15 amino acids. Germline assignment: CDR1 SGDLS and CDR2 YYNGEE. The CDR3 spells CASSVGGGITDTQYF. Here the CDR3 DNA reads TGTGCCAGCAGCGTAGGCGGGGGGATCACAGATACGCAGTATTTT.

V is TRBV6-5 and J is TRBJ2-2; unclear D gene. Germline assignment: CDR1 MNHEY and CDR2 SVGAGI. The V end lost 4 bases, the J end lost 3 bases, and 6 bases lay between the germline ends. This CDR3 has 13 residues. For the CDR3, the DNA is TGTGCCAGCAGTTCCACAGACACCGGGGAGCTGTTTTTT. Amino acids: CASSSTDTGELFF.

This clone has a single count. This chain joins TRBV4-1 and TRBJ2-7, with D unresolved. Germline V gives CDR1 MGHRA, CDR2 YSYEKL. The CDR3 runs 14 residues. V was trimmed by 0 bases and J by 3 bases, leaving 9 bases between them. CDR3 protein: CASSQDPTSYEQYF. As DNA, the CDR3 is TGCGCCAGCAGCCAAGATCCCACCAGCTACGAGCAGTACTTC.

CDR3 amino acids: CASSQLGTRAINYGYTF. In DNA, the CDR3 is TGTGCCAGCAGCCAATTAGGGACTCGGGCCATCAACTATGGCTACACCTTC. This chain uses TRBV4-2 with TRBJ1-2; weak D call: TRBD1 (5 bases). The CDR3 is made up of 17 amino acids. The germline V and J ends were trimmed by 2 bases and 2 bases, with 18 bases remaining between them. The germline V gene has CDR1 LGHNA and CDR2 YNFKEQ.

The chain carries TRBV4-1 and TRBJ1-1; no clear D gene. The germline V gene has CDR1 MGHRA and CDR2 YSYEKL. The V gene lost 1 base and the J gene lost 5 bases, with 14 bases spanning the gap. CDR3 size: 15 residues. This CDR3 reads CASSQGKPGWTEAFF. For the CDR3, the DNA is TGCGCCAGCAGCCAAGGGAAGCCGGGATGGACTGAAGCTTTCTTT.

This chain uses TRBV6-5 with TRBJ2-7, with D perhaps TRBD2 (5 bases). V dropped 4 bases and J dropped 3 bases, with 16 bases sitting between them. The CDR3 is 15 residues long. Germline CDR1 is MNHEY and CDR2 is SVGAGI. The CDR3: CASSWETGSGYEQYF. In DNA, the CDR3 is TGTGCCAGCAGTTGGGAGACTGGATCCGGCTACGAGCAGTACTTC.

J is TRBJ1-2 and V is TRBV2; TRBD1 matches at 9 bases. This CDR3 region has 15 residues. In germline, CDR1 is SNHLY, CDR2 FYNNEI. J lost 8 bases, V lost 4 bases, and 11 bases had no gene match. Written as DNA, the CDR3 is TGTGCCAGCAGTGCAGGGACAGGGATCAACGTCGGCTACACCTTC. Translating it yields CASSAGTGINVGYTF.

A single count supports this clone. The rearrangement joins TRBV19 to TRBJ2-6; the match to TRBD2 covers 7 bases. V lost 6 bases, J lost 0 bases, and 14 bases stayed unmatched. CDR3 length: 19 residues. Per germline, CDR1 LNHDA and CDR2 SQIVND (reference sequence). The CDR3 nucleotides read TGTGCCAGTAGGCCCCTCGACCGCCCGGGAGGCTCTGGGGCCAACGTCCTGACTTTC. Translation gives CASRPLDRPGGSGANVLTF.

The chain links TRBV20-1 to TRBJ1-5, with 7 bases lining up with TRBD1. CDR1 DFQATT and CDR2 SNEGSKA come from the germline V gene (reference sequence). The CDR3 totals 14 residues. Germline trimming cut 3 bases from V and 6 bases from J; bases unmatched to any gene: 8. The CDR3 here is CSASRQGEGQPQHF. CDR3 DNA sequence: TGCAGTGCTAGTCGACAGGGAGAGGGTCAGCCCCAGCATTTT.

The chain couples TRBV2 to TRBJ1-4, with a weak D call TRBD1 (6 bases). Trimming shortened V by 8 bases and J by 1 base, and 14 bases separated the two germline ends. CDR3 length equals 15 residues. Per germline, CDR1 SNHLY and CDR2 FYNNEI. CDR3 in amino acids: CASAAQGQTNEKLFF. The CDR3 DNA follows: TGTGCCAGCGCGGCGCAGGGACAAACTAATGAAAAACTGTTTTTT. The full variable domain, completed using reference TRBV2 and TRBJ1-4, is EPEVTQTPSHQVTQMGQEVILRCVPISNHLYFYWYRQILGQKVEFLVSFYNNEISEKSEIFDDQFSVERPDGSNFTLKIRSTKLEDSAMYFCASAAQGQTNEKLFFGSGTQLSVL.

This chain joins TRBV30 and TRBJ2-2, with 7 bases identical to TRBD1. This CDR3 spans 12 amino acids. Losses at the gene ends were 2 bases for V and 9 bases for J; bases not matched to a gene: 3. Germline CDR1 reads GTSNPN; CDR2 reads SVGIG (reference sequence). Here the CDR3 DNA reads TGTGCCTGGAGTCGACAGGGTAGGGAGCTGTTTTTT. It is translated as CAWSRQGRELFF.

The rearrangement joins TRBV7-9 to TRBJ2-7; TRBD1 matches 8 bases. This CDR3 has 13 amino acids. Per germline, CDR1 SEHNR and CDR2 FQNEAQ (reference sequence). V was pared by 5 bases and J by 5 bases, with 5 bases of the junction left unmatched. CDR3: CASSADRAHEQYF. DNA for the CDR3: TGTGCCAGCAGCGCGGACAGGGCCCACGAGCAGTACTTC. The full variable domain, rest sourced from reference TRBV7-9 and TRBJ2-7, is DTGVSQNPRHKITKRGQNVTFRCDPISEHNRLYWYRQTLGQGPEFLTYFQNEAQLEKSRLLSDRFSAERPKGSFSTLEIQRTEQGDSAMYLCASSADRAHEQYFGPGTRLTVT.

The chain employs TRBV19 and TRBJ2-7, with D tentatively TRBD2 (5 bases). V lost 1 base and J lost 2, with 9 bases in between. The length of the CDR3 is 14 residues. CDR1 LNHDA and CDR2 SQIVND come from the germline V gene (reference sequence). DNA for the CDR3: TGTGCCAGTAGTATAGGAGCGGCAGCCTACGAGCAGTACTTC. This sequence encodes CASSIGAAAYEQYF.

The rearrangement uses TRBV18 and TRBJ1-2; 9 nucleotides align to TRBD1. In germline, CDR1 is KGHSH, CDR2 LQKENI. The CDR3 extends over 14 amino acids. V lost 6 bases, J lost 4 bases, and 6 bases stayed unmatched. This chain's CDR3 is CASSQQGASYGYTF. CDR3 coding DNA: TGTGCCAGCTCTCAACAGGGGGCTTCCTATGGCTACACCTTC.

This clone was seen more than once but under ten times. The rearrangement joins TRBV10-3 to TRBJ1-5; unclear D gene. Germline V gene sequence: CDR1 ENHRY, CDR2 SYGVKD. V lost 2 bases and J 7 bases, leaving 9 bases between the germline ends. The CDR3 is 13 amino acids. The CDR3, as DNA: TGTGCCATCAGTGAGCAGGTTTTACAGCCCCAGCATTTT. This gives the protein CAISEQVLQPQHF.

The CDR3 reads CATSGRGDNEQFF. DNA of the CDR3: TGTGCCACCAGTGGCCGCGGAGACAATGAGCAGTTCTTC. V and J are TRBV24-1 and TRBJ2-1; no firm D call. CDR3 length: 13 residues. With 5 bases removed from V and 5 bases from J, the gap between germline ends came to 9 bases. The V gene's germline CDR1 is KGHDR and CDR2 SFDVKD.

In DNA form, the CDR3 reads TGCAGCGTTGAAGGGGGACAGGGGAACACCGGGGAGCTGTTTTTT. Translation: CSVEGGQGNTGELFF. The chain is built from TRBV29-1 and TRBJ2-2; 9 bases align to TRBD1. The germline V gene encodes CDR1 SQVTM and CDR2 ANQGSEA. This CDR3 is 15 amino acids long. V was pared by 1 base and J by 1 base, with 1 base of the junction left unmatched.

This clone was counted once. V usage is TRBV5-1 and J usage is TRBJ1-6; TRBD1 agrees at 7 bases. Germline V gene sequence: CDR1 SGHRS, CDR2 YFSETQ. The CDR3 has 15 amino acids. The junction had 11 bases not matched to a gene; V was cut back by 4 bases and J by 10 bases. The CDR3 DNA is TGCGCCAGCAGCCCCCAAGGGGGCGTAGGATCACCCCTCCACTTT. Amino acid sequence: CASSPQGGVGSPLHF.

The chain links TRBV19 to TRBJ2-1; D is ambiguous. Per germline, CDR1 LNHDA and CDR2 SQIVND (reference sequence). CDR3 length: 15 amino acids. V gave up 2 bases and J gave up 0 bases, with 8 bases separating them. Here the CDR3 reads CASSISVSSYNEQFF. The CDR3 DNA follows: TGTGCCAGTAGTATAAGCGTCAGCTCCTACAATGAGCAGTTCTTC.

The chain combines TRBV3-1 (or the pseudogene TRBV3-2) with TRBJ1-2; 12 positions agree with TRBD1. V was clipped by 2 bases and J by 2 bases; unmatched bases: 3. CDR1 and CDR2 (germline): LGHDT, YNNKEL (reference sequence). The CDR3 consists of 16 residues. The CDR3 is CASSQRDRGRNYGYTF. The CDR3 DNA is TGTGCCAGCAGCCAACGGGACAGGGGGCGAAACTATGGCTACACCTTC.

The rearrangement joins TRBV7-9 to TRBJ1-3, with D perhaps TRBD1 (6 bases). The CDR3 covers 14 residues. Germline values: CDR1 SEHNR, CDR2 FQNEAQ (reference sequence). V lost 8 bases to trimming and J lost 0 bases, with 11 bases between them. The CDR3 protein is CASPTGSSGNTIYF. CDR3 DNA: TGTGCCAGCCCGACAGGAAGCTCTGGAAACACCATATATTTT.

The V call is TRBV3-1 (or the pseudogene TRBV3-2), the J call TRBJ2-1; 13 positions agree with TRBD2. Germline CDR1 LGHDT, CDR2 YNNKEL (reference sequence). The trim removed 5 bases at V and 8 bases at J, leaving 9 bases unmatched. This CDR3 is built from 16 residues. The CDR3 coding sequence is TGTGCCAGCAGCTTGTGGACTAGCGGGGGAGGGGATGAGCAGTTCTTC. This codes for CASSLWTSGGGDEQFF.

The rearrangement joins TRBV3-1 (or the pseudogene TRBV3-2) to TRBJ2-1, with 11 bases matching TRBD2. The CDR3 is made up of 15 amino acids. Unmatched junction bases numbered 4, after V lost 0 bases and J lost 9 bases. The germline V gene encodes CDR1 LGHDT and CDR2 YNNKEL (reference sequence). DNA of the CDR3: TGTGCCAGCAGCCAAGATAGCGGGGGGGCGGTTGAGCAGTTCTTC. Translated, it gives CASSQDSGGAVEQFF.

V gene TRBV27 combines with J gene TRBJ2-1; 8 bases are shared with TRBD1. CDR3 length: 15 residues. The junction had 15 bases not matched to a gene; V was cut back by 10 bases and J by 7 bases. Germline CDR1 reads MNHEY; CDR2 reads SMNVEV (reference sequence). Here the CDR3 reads CATLPRTGISNEQFF. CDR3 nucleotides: TGTGCCACCCTGCCGCGGACAGGGATCTCGAATGAGCAGTTCTTC.

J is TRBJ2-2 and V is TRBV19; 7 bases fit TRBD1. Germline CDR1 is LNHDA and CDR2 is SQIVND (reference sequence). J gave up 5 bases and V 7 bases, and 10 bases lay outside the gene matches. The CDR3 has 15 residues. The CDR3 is CASTPGTASTGELFF. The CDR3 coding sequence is TGTGCCAGTACGCCGGGGACAGCCTCGACCGGGGAGCTGTTTTTT.

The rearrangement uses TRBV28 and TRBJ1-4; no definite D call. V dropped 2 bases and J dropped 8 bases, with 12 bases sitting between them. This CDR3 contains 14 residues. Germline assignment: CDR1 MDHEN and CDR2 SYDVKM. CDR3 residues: CASSLAGGVEKLFF. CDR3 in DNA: TGTGCCAGCAGTTTAGCCGGCGGGGTCGAAAAACTGTTTTTT.

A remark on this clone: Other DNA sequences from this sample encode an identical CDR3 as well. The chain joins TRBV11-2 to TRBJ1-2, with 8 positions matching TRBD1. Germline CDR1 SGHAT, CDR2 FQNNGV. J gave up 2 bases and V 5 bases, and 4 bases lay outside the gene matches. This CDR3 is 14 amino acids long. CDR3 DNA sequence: TGTGCCAGCAGCCCCGGACAGGGAAACTATGGCTACACCTTC. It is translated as CASSPGQGNYGYTF.

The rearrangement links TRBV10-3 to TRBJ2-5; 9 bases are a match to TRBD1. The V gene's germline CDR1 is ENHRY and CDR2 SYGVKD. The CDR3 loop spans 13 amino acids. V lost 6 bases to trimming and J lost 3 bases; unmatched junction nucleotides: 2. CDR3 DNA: TGTGCCATCAGCCGGGACAGGGAAGAGACCCAGTACTTC. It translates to CAISRDREETQYF.